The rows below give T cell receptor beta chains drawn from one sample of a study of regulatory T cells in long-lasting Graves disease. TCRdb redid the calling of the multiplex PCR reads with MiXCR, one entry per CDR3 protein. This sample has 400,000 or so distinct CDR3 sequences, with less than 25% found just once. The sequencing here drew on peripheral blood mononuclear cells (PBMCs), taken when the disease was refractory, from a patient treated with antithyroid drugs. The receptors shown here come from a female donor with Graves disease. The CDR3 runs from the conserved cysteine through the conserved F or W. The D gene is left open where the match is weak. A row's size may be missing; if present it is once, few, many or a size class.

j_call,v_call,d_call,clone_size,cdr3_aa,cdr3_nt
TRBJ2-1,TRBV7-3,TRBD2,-,CASSSRLAGDNEQFF,TGTGCCAGCAGCTCTCGACTAGCGGGAGACAATGAGCAGTTCTTC
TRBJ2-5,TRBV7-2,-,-,CASSRGDGTPTETQYF,TGTGCCAGCAGCCGCGGCGACGGGACACCGACAGAGACCCAGTACTTC
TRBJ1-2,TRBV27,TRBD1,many,CASSTTGGGNYGYTF,TGTGCCAGCAGCACCACAGGGGGCGGAAACTATGGCTACACCTTC
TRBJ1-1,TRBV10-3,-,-,CAISAGSSVNTEAFF,TGTGCCATCAGTGCGGGGTCTTCGGTGAACACTGAAGCTTTCTTT
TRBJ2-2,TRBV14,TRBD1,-,CASSQDQSRQGSHRELFF,TGTGCCAGCAGCCAAGATCAATCCCGACAGGGTAGTCACCGGGAGCTGTTTTTT
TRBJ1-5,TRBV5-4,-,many,CASRQWGNSNQPQHF,TGTGCCAGCAGACAGTGGGGGAATAGCAATCAGCCCCAGCATTTT
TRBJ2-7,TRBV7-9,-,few,CASSLTLAYEQYF,TGTGCCAGCAGCTTGACACTAGCCTACGAGCAGTACTTC
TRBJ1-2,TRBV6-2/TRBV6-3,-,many,CASSVRTDTYGYTF,TGTGCCAGCAGTGTCAGGACGGATACCTATGGCTACACCTTC
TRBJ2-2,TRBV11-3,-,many,CASSWGIGELFF,TGTGCCAGCAGCTGGGGGATCGGGGAGCTGTTTTTT
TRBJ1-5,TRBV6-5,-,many,CASSYITGQQPQHF,TGTGCCAGCAGTTATATTACAGGACAGCAGCCCCAGCATTTT
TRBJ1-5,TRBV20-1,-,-,CSASQGGQPQHF,TGCAGTGCTAGTCAGGGTGGTCAGCCCCAGCATTTT
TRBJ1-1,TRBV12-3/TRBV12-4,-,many,CASSKIQGHTEAFF,TGTGCCAGCAGTAAAATACAGGGTCATACTGAAGCTTTCTTT
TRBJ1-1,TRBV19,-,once,CASTGVPGTEAFF,TGTGCCAGTACGGGGGTACCAGGCACTGAAGCTTTCTTT
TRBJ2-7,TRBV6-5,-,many,CASSYLRGHEQYF,TGTGCCAGCAGTTACTTACGGGGCCACGAGCAGTACTTC
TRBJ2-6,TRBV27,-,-,CASSFGGASGANVLTF,TGTGCCAGCAGTTTTGGAGGGGCCTCCGGGGCCAACGTCCTGACTTTC
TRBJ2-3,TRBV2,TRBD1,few,CASSKLNSGTGPTDTQYF,TGTGCCAGCAGTAAACTCAACTCCGGGACAGGGCCCACAGATACGCAGTATTTT
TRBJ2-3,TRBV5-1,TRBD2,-,CASSWRTSGNTDTQYF,TGCGCCAGCAGCTGGCGGACTAGCGGAAACACAGATACGCAGTATTTT
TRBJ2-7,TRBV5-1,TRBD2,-,CASRDGPGLATYEQYF,TGCGCCAGCAGAGACGGTCCGGGACTAGCGACCTACGAGCAGTACTTC
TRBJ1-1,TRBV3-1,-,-,CASRTKGTGGDTEAFF,TGTGCCAGCAGAACCAAGGGAACAGGCGGTGACACTGAAGCTTTCTTT
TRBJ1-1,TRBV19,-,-,CASSILRAGTNTEAFF,TGTGCCAGTAGTATCCTGCGGGCAGGTACCAACACTGAAGCTTTCTTT
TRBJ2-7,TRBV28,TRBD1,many,CASSSTLTGGVFEQYF,TGTGCCAGCAGTTCAACCCTGACAGGGGGCGTCTTCGAGCAGTACTTC
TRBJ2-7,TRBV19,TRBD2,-,CASQRGDTSYEQYF,TGTGCCAGCCAGCGGGGCGATACTTCCTACGAGCAGTACTTC
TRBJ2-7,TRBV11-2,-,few,CASSLGMIRSYEQYF,TGTGCCAGCAGCTTAGGGATGATAAGGAGCTACGAGCAGTACTTC
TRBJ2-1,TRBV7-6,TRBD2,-,CASSMGTSGRGVVFF,TGTGCCAGCAGCATGGGGACTAGCGGGAGGGGTGTGGTGTTCTTC
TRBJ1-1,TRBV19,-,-,CASSRMVENTEAFF,TGTGCCAGTAGTAGAATGGTGGAGAACACTGAAGCTTTCTTT
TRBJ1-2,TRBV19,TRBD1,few,CASSGPNNRGTNYGYTF,TGTGCCAGTAGTGGGCCGAACAACAGGGGGACTAACTATGGCTACACCTTC
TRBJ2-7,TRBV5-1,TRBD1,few,CASSLGIQGAHEQYF,TGCGCCAGCAGCTTGGGTATACAGGGGGCACACGAGCAGTACTTC
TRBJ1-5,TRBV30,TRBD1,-,CACQAGTGTNQPQHF,TGTGCCTGTCAAGCCGGGACAGGGACAAATCAGCCCCAGCATTTT
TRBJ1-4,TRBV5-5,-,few,CASSVAYRLTATNEKLFF,TGTGCCAGCAGCGTCGCCTACAGGCTGACAGCAACTAATGAAAAACTGTTTTTT
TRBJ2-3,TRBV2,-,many,CASGGGTDTQYF,TGTGCCAGCGGGGGCGGCACAGATACGCAGTATTTT
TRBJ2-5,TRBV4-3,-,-,CASSQDVQGGLETQYF,TGCGCCAGCAGCCAAGACGTACAGGGAGGTCTGGAGACCCAGTACTTC
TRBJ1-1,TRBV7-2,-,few,CASSPGLSVEAFF,TGTGCCAGCAGCCCAGGATTGTCGGTTGAAGCTTTCTTT
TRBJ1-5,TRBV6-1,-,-,CASSEVGDGNRPQHF,TGTGCCAGCAGTGAAGTGGGGGACGGGAATCGGCCCCAGCATTTT
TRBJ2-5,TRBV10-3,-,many,CAISDSGLETQYF,TGTGCCATCAGTGATTCGGGCCTGGAGACCCAGTACTTC
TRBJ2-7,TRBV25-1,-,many,CASSEYGQGRGIYEQYF,TGTGCCAGCAGTGAATATGGGCAGGGAAGGGGGATCTACGAGCAGTACTTC
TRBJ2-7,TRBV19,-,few,CASSMTYSDPTYEQYF,TGTGCCAGTAGTATGACGTATTCGGATCCGACCTACGAGCAGTACTTC
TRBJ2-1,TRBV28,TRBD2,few,CASSSLGLAGEAVYNEQFF,TGTGCCAGCAGTTCCCTGGGACTAGCGGGAGAGGCGGTGTACAATGAGCAGTTCTTC
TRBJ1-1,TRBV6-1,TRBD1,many,CASSGTGERAFF,TGTGCCAGCAGTGGGACAGGAGAAAGAGCTTTCTTT
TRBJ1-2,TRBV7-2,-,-,CASSSPRRAANYGYTF,TGTGCCAGCAGCTCCCCAAGGAGGGCAGCTAACTATGGCTACACCTTC
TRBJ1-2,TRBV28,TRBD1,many,CASSTGTGSYGYGYTF,TGTGCCAGCAGCACCGGGACAGGCTCATACGGCTATGGCTACACCTTC
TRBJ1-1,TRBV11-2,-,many,CASSLGVTTEAFF,TGTGCCAGCAGCTTAGGAGTAACCACTGAAGCTTTCTTT
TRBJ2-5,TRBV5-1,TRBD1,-,CASSIGQGVSETQYF,TGCGCCAGCAGCATCGGACAGGGGGTATCAGAGACCCAGTACTTC
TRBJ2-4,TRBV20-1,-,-,CSASSGENIQYF,TGCAGTGCTTCCTCAGGGGAAAACATTCAGTACTTC
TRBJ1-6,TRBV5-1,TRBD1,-,CASSFAGTDNSPLHF,TGCGCCAGCAGCTTCGCCGGGACAGATAATTCACCCCTCCACTTT
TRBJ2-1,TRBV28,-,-,CASSSGAVSGNEQFF,TGTGCCAGCAGTTCGGGGGCTGTGTCAGGCAATGAGCAGTTCTTC